This T cell receptor (beta chain) appears in the sequencing data of a study of shared T cell receptors in the human thymus. Here immunoSEQ multiplex PCR was the method, and the copy in TCRdb shows in-frame clones only, minus some. The sample holds around 340,000 clones; more than 85% are singletons and the top ten take around 0.019%. The TCR was taken from a human donor. Sequenced input: thymocytes.

The CDR3 here is CASSVESRASGSANTDTQYF. The CDR3 coding sequence is TGTGCCAGCAGCGTAGAGTCTCGAGCTAGCGGGAGTGCAAACACAGATACGCAGTATTTT. The rearrangement uses TRBV9 and TRBJ2-3; 10 nucleotides line up with TRBD2. The V gene's germline CDR1 is SGDLS and CDR2 YYNGEE. There are 20 residues in the CDR3. The V gene end was trimmed by 0 bases and the J gene end by 2 bases; junction bases not matched to a gene: 15.